This TCR beta chain is drawn from a study of T cells in Graves' hyperthyroidism and ophthalmopathy. Whole-study findings and limits: A model using 13 V-J features told ophthalmopathy apart from stable hyperthyroidism. Most clonotypes that expanded in the thyroid above 0.001 also showed up in blood.

Researchers amplified the TCR beta CDR3 regions from RNA transcripts. An initial round of RT-PCR targeting the TCR CDR3 relied on the HTBI primer set. TCRdb re-analysed the multiplex PCR reads in MiXCR, keeping a single row per CDR3 protein. The sample lists around 300,000 distinct CDR3 sequences, roughly 19% seen once, with just under 40% in the top ten. Per germline, CDR1 SGHVS and CDR2 FQNEAQ. The length of the CDR3 is 13 residues. Trimming took off 10 bases at V and 5 bases at J, with 12 bases between the two ends. This clonotype was observed many times. The antigen remains unidentified. Among ophthalmopathy patients, the Clinical Activity Score reached at least 3, the NOSPECS grade reached at least 4, and duration remained under 3 months.

The sample taken for sequencing was blood. This TCR was sampled from a man aged 50 to 59 with Graves' ophthalmopathy. The rearrangement links TRBV7-8 to TRBJ2-6; tentatively, D is TRBD1 or TRBD2 (5 bases each). CDR3: CATNRDRANVLTF. The CDR3 nucleotides are TGTGCCACTAACCGGGACCGGGCCAACGTCCTGACTTTC.